Listed here are 11 T cell receptor beta chains from one sample, sequenced in a study of control samples from healthy donors and cancer patients. The table came from immunoSEQ multiplex PCR; TCRdb's copy has only in-frame clones and leaves some out. The sample lists around 200,000 clones; 91% were seen once. The specimen was blood. All receptors derive from a woman in her 30s in good health.

The V call is TRBV5-1, the J call TRBJ2-1; 9 nucleotides match TRBD2. Unmatched junction bases numbered 2, after V lost 0 bases and J lost 4 bases. CDR1 is SGHRS, CDR2 YFSETQ, per germline. This CDR3 has 15 amino acids. The CDR3 DNA sequence: TGCGCCAGCAGCTTGGTGCTAGCGGGGTACAATGAGCAGTTCTTC. Translation: CASSLVLAGYNEQFF.

The table lists this clone with a count of one. The gene calls are TRBV20-1 and TRBJ1-1; a weak D match, TRBD1 (6 bases). The germline gives CDR1 DFQATT, CDR2 SNEGSKA (reference sequence). The CDR3 runs to 11 residues. The ends were cut back, 1 base at V and 11 bases at J, with 11 bases in the middle. The CDR3 bases are TGCAGTGCTAGAGTGGGGGCTGGGGCTTTCTTT. It yields the protein CSARVGAGAFF.

V gene TRBV29-1 combines with J gene TRBJ1-2; D perhaps matches TRBD1 (5 bases). The CDR3 covers 11 residues. Germline V gene sequence: CDR1 SQVTM, CDR2 ANQGSEA. With 3 bases removed from V and 4 bases from J, the gap between germline ends came to 6 bases. CDR3 nucleotide sequence: TGCAGCGTTGAGGGGCTCTATGGCTACACCTTC. Amino acids: CSVEGLYGYTF.

DNA of the CDR3: TGCGCCAGCAGCCAAGAGTACGGGGACTCTGGAAACACCATATATTTT. Its protein is CASSQEYGDSGNTIYF. The gene calls are TRBV4-3 and TRBJ1-3, with D unresolved. Trimming took 0 bases from V and 0 from J, leaving 9 bases between them. The germline gives CDR1 LGHNA, CDR2 YSLEER. The CDR3 is 16 residues long.

The J gene is TRBJ2-1, the V gene TRBV7-8, with no clear D. Germline V gene lookup returns CDR1 SGHVS and CDR2 FQNEAQ. Trimming shortened V by 1 base and J by 0 bases, and 10 bases separated the two germline ends. The CDR3 is 16 amino acids. DNA of the CDR3: TGTGCCAGCAGCTTAGGGGCACTGAGCTCCTACAATGAGCAGTTCTTC. Its protein is CASSLGALSSYNEQFF. Full variable domain (missing parts from reference TRBV7-8 and TRBJ2-1): GAGVSQSPRYKVAKRGQDVALRCDPISGHVSLFWYQQALGQGPEFLTYFQNEAQLDKSGLPSDRFFAERPEGSVSTLKIQRTQQEDSAVYLCASSLGALSSYNEQFFGPGTRLTVL.

The chain is built from TRBV2 and TRBJ1-2; D is unclear. The CDR3 extends over 13 amino acids. Germline CDR1 reads SNHLY; CDR2 reads FYNNEI. V gave up 6 bases and J gave up 4 bases, with 12 bases separating them. The CDR3 loop is CASRVGLPYGYTF. The CDR3 coding sequence is TGTGCCAGCAGAGTCGGCCTCCCCTATGGCTACACCTTC.

This chain connects TRBV4-2 to TRBJ2-1; TRBD2 matches at 7 bases. The CDR3 has 14 residues. Germline CDR1 and CDR2: LGHNA and YNFKEQ. With V trimmed by 8 bases and J by 0 bases, 4 bases remained unmatched. The CDR3: CASRGGDSYNEQFF. The CDR3 DNA follows: TGTGCCAGCCGCGGGGGAGACTCCTACAATGAGCAGTTCTTC.

This chain links TRBV6-6 with TRBJ2-7; 14 bases agree with TRBD2. The CDR3 is 15 residues long. Germline assignment: CDR1 MNHNY and CDR2 SVGAGI (reference sequence). Trimming removed 6 bases from V and 4 bases from J; junction bases left unmatched: 5. CDR3 coding DNA: TGTGCCAGCAGGGCCGGGACTAGCGGGAGTTACGAGCAGTACTTC. As protein: CASRAGTSGSYEQYF.

V usage is TRBV5-6 and J usage is TRBJ2-1, with D perhaps assigned TRBD1 or TRBD2 (6 bases each). V was shortened by 0 bases and J by 7 bases, with 14 bases between the two germline ends. Per the germline V gene, CDR1 is SGHDT and CDR2 is YYEEEE. The CDR3 extends over 15 amino acids. As DNA, the CDR3 is TGTGCCAGCAGCTTGGGACTAGGGGGTATTAATGAGCAGTTCTTC. It translates to CASSLGLGGINEQFF.

This clone was counted a single time. The chain employs TRBV10-3 and TRBJ1-1, with D perhaps matching TRBD1 (5 bases). V dropped 4 bases and J dropped 3 bases, with 9 bases sitting between them. The germline gives CDR1 ENHRY, CDR2 SYGVKD. The CDR3 is 13 amino acids. The CDR3 loop reads CAISAQGYTEAFF. The CDR3 DNA sequence: TGTGCCATCAGTGCCCAGGGTTACACTGAAGCTTTCTTT.

This clone has a single count. V gene TRBV6-4 combines with J gene TRBJ2-1; a weak D match, TRBD2 (7 bases). The CDR3 has 13 amino acids. V gave up 3 bases and J gave up 7 bases, with 10 bases separating them. Germline V CDR1 and CDR2: MRHNA, SNTAGT. The CDR3 region has the DNA TGTGCCAGCAGTGAAGGGGGGGAGAATGAGCAGTTCTTC. The encoded protein is CASSEGGENEQFF.